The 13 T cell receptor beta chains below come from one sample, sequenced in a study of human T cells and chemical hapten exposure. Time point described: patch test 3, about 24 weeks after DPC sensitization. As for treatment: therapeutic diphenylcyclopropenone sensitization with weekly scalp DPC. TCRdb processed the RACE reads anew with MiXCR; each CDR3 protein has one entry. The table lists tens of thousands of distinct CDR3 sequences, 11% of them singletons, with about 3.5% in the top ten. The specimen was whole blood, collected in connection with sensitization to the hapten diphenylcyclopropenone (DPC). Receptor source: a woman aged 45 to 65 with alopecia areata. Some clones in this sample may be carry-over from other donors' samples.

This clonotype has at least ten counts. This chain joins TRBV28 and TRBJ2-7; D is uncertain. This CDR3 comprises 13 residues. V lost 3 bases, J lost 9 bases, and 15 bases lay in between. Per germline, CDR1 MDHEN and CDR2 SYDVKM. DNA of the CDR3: TGTGCCAGCAGTTTTGAGAGTTCCAGACGGCAGTACTTC. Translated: CASSFESSRRQYF.

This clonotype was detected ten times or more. CDR3 residues: CACPGLGVTEAFF. The DNA for the CDR3 is TGTGCCTGCCCGGGGTTAGGGGTCACTGAAGCTTTCTTT. The chain has TRBV30 and TRBJ1-1; TRBD1 might be the D (5 bases). CDR1 is GTSNPN and CDR2 is SVGIG in the germline V gene (reference sequence). This CDR3 has 13 residues. The V gene lost 6 bases and the J gene lost 4 bases, with 15 bases spanning the gap.

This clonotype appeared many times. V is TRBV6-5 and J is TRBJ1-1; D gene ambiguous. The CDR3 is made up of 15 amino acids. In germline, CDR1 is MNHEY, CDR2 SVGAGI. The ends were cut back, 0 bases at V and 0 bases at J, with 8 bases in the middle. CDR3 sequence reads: CASSYSGRVNTEAFF. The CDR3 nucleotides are TGTGCCAGCAGTTACTCAGGACGGGTGAACACTGAAGCTTTCTTT.

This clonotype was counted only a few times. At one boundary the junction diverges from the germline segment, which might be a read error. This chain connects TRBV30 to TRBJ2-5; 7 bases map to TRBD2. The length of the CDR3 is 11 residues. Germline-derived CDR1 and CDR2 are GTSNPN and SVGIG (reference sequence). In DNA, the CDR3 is TGCGCAACGGCGGGAGATGAGACCCAGTACTTC. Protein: CATAGDETQYF.

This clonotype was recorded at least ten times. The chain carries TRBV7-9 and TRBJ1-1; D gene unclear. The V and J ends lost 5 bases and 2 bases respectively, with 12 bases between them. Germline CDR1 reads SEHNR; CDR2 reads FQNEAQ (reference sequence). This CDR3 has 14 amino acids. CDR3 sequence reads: CASSPAGSNTEAFF. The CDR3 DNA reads TGTGCCAGCAGCCCAGCGGGGAGCAACACTGAAGCTTTCTTT. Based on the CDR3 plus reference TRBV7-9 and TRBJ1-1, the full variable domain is DTGVSQNPRHKITKRGQNVTFRCDPISEHNRLYWYRQTLGQGPEFLTYFQNEAQLEKSRLLSDRFSAERPKGSFSTLEIQRTEQGDSAMYLCASSPAGSNTEAFFGQGTRLTVV.

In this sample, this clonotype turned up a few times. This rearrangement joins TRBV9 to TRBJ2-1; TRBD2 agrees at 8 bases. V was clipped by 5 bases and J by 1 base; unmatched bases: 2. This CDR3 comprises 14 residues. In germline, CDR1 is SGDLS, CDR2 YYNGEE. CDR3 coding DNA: TGTGCCAGCAGAGCGGGAGCTTCCTACAATGAGCAGTTCTTC. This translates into CASRAGASYNEQFF.

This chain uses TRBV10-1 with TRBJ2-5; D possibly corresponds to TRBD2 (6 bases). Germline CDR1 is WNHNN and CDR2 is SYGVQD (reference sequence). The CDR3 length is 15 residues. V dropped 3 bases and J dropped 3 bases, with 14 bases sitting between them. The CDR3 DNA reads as TGCGCCAGCAGTGAAGGTTCTGGCGGGAAAGAGACCCAGTACTTC. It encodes CASSEGSGGKETQYF.

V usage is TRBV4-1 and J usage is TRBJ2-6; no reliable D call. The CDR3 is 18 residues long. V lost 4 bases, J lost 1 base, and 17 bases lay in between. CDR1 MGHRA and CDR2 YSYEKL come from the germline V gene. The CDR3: CASSPRYSERSGANVLTF. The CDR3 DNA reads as TGCGCCAGCAGCCCAAGATATTCTGAAAGGTCTGGGGCCAACGTCCTGACTTTC.

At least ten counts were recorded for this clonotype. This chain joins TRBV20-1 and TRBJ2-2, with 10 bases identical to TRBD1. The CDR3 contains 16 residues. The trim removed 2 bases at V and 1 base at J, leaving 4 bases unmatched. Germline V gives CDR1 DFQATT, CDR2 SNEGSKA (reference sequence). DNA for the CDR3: TGCAGTGCTAGATCCTGGACAGGGGGGAACACCGGGGAGCTGTTTTTT. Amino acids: CSARSWTGGNTGELFF.

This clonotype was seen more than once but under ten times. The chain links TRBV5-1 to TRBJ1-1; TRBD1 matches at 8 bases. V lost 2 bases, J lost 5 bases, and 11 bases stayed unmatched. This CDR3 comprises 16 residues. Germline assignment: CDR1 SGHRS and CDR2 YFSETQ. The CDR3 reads CASSFPGQGARTEAFF. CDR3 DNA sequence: TGCGCCAGCAGCTTCCCTGGGCAGGGGGCGCGAACTGAAGCTTTCTTT.

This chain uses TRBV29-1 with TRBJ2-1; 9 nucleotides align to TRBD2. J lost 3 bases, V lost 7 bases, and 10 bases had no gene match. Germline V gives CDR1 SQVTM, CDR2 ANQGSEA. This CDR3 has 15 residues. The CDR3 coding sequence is TGCAGCGGCGACTCGACTAGCGGTGTCTACAATGAGCAGTTCTTC. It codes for CSGDSTSGVYNEQFF.

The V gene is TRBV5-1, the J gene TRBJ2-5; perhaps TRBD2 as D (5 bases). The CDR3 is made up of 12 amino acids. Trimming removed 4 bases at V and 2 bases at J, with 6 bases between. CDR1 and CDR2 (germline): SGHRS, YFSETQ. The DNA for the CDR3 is TGCGCCAGCAGCGGGAGTCAAGAGACCCAGTACTTC. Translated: CASSGSQETQYF.

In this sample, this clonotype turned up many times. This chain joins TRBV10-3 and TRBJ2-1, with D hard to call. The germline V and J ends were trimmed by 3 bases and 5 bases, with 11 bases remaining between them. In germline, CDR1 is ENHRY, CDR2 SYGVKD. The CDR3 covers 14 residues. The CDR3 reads CAISDYPMDNEQFF. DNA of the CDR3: TGTGCCATCAGTGATTACCCTATGGACAATGAGCAGTTCTTC.